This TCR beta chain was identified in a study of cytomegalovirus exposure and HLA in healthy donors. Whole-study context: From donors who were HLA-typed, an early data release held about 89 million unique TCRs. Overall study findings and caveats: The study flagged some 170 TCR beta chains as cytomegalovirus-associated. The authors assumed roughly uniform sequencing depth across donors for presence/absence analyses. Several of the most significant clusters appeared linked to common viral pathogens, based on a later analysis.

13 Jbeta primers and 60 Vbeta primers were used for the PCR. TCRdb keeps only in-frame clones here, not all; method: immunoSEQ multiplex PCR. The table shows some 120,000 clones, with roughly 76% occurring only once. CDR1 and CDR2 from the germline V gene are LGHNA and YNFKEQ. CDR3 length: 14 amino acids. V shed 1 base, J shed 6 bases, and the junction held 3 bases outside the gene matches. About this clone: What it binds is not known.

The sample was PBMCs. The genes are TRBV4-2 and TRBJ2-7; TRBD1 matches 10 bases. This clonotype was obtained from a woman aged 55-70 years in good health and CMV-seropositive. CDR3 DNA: TGTGCCAGCAGCCAAGGGGACAGGGGTCGCGAGCAGTACTTC. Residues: CASSQGDRGREQYF.